This entry is about one T cell receptor (beta chain). The target antigen is unknown. Assay used: immunoSEQ multiplex PCR; TCRdb lists only in-frame clones, some missing. The profile covers about 120,000 clones, with roughly 86% appearing a single time and around 3% taken by the ten largest. The source of the sample is a study of T cell responses to AZD1222 COVID-19 vaccine. Overall study findings and caveats: Baseline testing showed seropositivity in only a handful of AZD1222 recipients. Sampled repertoires all dated from after the peak T cell response. Donors were chiefly white British, with a greater number of females, and clonal diversity was perhaps underestimated.

This CDR3 has 14 residues. Germline assignment: CDR1 MNHEY and CDR2 SVGAGI. Trimming removed 5 bases at V and 8 bases at J, with 18 bases between. This receptor was obtained from an adult who received the AZD1222 COVID-19 vaccine. Sequencing was performed on peripheral blood, taken 28 days after the second AZD1222 dose. The rearrangement links TRBV6-5 to TRBJ1-2, with D possibly matching TRBD1 (5 bases). This chain's CDR3 is CASSPLEGPGGYTF. DNA for the CDR3: TGTGCCAGCAGTCCGCTTGAGGGGCCGGGGGGCTACACCTTC.